This T cell receptor (beta chain) comes out of a study of blood T cell repertoires in COVID-19 (dated by TCRdb to about 2020). Notes on the research overall: Samples covering the acute and convalescent phases of COVID-19 were provided by collaborators in the United States, Italy and Spain. The samples were drawn from two sources: the first 160 participants of the ongoing ImmuneRACE study, and 1,254 subjects contributed by 6 global collaborators. HLA class I and class II types, where available, came from metadata supplied by the sample provider rather than from assay-based typing. The prospective study material was composed of cDNA or gDNA derived from T cells, B-cell-depleted T cells, or PBMCs. The sample metadata nearly always contained a de-identified subject ID, COVID-19 status, age in years and sex. Deeply sampled blood TCRbeta repertoires from subjects exposed to, actively infected with, or recovered from COVID-19 were included in the dataset. A freely available public database, intended as a resource for researchers studying the immune response to SARS-CoV-2, is where the repertoires were released. General conclusions and limits of the study: Clinical and demographic metadata were provided uncurated, with the amount varying by source and participant.

At one collaborating source in Seattle, patients were enrolled during active infection and were followed longitudinally through the course of disease. Whole blood was collected in K2EDTA tubes by collaborating institutions according to the institutions' own protocols. For TCRbeta analysis, collaborator samples were shipped as frozen whole blood, as isolated PBMCs, or as DNA extracted from either sample type. TCRbeta CDR3 regions were amplified from genomic DNA using the immunoSEQ Assay, a bias-controlled multiplex PCR. Per the original workflow: Nucleated cell counts per sample were estimated from amplification of reference gene primers within the assay. To quantify the absolute abundance of each unique TCRbeta CDR3 rearrangement, sequence reads were collapsed and filtered. For each sample, productive Simpson clonality was calculated as the square root of Simpson's diversity index across productive rearrangements. TCRdb provides this immuneACCESS table in a form limited to in-frame rearrangements. Some clones are lacking; in checked studies, under half of them reflect an unresolved V gene, and why the rest are absent is not known. V and J calls and clone size are given by that table; D and trimming were obtained from the DNA. The sample includes about 250,000 clones, with around 89% observed a single time. About 6.7% of the sample belongs to the ten largest clones.

With respect to this clone: Its antigen remains undetermined. Base-call qualities are not available, and no considerably larger clone is one nucleotide away.

The clonotype was recovered from a woman aged 25 to 45 with COVID-19, enrolled during active disease. The sequenced sample was peripheral blood.

The CDR3 region has the sequence CASSLQGGWANVLTF. Read as DNA, the sequence is TGTGCCAGTAGTCTTCAGGGGGGCTGGGCCAACGTCCTGACTTTC. Recombination connected TRBV19 to TRBJ2-6; possibly the D gene is TRBD1, per 7 matching bases. A distance of 13 bases separates the germline ends of V and J, which lose 5 bases and 5 bases respectively. Per the germline V gene (reference sequence), LNHDA is the CDR1 and SQIVND is the CDR2. Its CDR3 holds 15 amino acids, cysteine through phenylalanine. Only the CDR3 DNA is retained, 45 bases long and in frame from the first base.